The present T cell receptor (beta chain) was sequenced within a study of cytomegalovirus exposure and HLA in healthy donors. For the study at large: The approximately 660 first-cohort repertoires shared a platform with the approximately 110 validation repertoires, as reported in a later analysis.

To note about this clone: Antigen specificity is unknown.

Points from the study as a whole: In vitro work confirmed that a few CMV-associated chains recognize CMV antigens. According to the study, roughly 160 TCR beta chains were cytomegalovirus-associated. High sensitivity and specificity were reportedly achieved when the classifier diagnosed cytomegalovirus status.

Germline-derived CDR1 and CDR2 are MGHDK and SYGVNS. This CDR3 is 18 amino acids long. V shed 4 bases and J 2 bases; nucleotides not matched to a gene: 9. This table comes from immunoSEQ multiplex PCR, and its TCRdb copy is limited to in-frame clones, with some not included. The sample yields about 120,000 clones, 80% to 90% seen once. The sequencing input was PBMCs. This receptor was identified in a young woman in good health and CMV-seronegative. The chain employs TRBV25-1 and TRBJ2-1, with 12 bases lining up with TRBD2. DNA of the CDR3: TGTGCCAGCAGTGGGGGCGGGGCTAGCGGGAGGGCCTACAATGAGCAGTTCTTC. It yields the protein CASSGGGASGRAYNEQFF.